This entry lists 29 T cell receptor beta chains sequenced from one sample in a study of T cells expressing NK-cell markers. TCRdb reanalyzed the 5' RACE reads, giving one entry per CDR3 protein sequence and no DNA. The sample's table shows 550,000 or so distinct CDR3 sequences. The sequencing sample was made of blood T cells: a sorted CD56 or NKG2C T cell subset, CD4+ or CD8+ T cells, or bulk PBMC T cells (not recorded which). The source is a man between 18 and 35 years old in good health.

V and J are TRBV7-2 and TRBJ1-4; TCRdb's D call of TRBD1 is untestable without DNA. In germline, CDR1 is SGHTA, CDR2 FQGNSA. CDR3 length equals 16 residues. The chain's CDR3 is CASSLQGPGANEKLFF.

V is TRBV7-6 and J is TRBJ1-6; TCRdb gives TRBD1 as the D gene, but with no DNA this cannot be confirmed. Germline V gene data show CDR1 as SGHVS and CDR2 as FNYEAQ. This CDR3 contains 19 residues. This CDR3 reads CASSLSPGTGAPGSPPLHF.

This chain joins TRBV6-1 and TRBJ2-3; TCRdb proposes TRBD2, but this gene call is untestable without DNA. The CDR3 consists of 17 residues. Per the germline V gene, CDR1 is MNHNS and CDR2 is SASEGT. CDR3: CASSERALADPTDTQYF.

V is TRBV6-6 and J is TRBJ1-2; as DNA is missing, the TRBD1 call by TCRdb cannot be tested. Looked up from germline, CDR1 is MNHNY and CDR2 is SVGAGI (reference sequence). CDR3 length: 11 residues. CDR3 region: CAGQTYYGYTF.

The genes are TRBV6-2 or TRBV6-3 and TRBJ2-1; the TRBD1 assignment by TCRdb is unverifiable without DNA. This CDR3 spans 14 amino acids. Germline CDR1 and CDR2: MNHEY and SVGEGT. The CDR3 here is CASSYRTAGDEQFF.

V and J are TRBV27 and TRBJ1-1; lacking DNA, the TRBD1 call made by TCRdb goes unchecked. This CDR3 is 15 amino acids long. Germline loops: CDR1 MNHEY, CDR2 SMNVEV (reference sequence). The CDR3 is CASSLQGGLSTEAFF.

The V call is TRBV4-3, the J call TRBJ2-2; the D gene TCRdb calls, TRBD2, cannot be checked with no DNA. Germline CDR1 and CDR2: LGHNA and YSLEER. The CDR3 is 16 residues long. CDR3 residues: CASSQDMGSGTGELFF.

The chain is built from TRBV4-1 and TRBJ1-1. CDR1 and CDR2 (germline): MGHRA, YSYEKL. The CDR3 contains 15 residues. The CDR3 sequence: CASISMGEGNTEAFF.

This chain connects TRBV2 to TRBJ2-1. The CDR3 has 14 amino acids. Germline V gene data show CDR1 as SNHLY and CDR2 as FYNNEI. The CDR3 loop reads CASRDDRSYNEQFF.

The chain is built from TRBV11-2 and TRBJ2-1; TCRdb lists TRBD1, though no DNA is available to test this call. Germline V gene data show CDR1 as SGHAT and CDR2 as FQNNGV. This CDR3 has 15 residues. CDR3: CASRAGGLTYNEQFF.

The V gene is TRBV6-5, the J gene TRBJ2-3; no DNA is available, so the TRBD1 call from TCRdb remains unchecked. This CDR3 comprises 15 residues. Germline V gives CDR1 MNHEY, CDR2 SVGAGI. The CDR3 reads CASSYVPDNTDTQYF.

This rearrangement joins TRBV29-1 to TRBJ2-3; TCRdb lists TRBD2, though no DNA is available to test this call. Germline CDR1 and CDR2: SQVTM and ANQGSEA. The CDR3 has 12 residues. The CDR3 here is CSVLPSADTQYF.

The rearrangement links TRBV2 to TRBJ2-1; the D gene TCRdb calls, TRBD1, cannot be checked with no DNA. This CDR3 comprises 15 residues. Germline CDR1 SNHLY, CDR2 FYNNEI. The CDR3 loop reads CASRVTGTGGGEQFF.

This chain uses TRBV28 with TRBJ1-3. The CDR3 consists of 14 residues. Looked up from germline, CDR1 is MDHEN and CDR2 is SYDVKM. The chain's CDR3 is CASSWTESGNTIYF.

The rearrangement uses TRBV9 and TRBJ2-2; checking the TCRdb D call of TRBD2 is not possible without DNA. This CDR3 is 14 amino acids long. Looked up from germline, CDR1 is SGDLS and CDR2 is YYNGEE. This CDR3 reads CASRSGPNTGELFF.

The V and J genes are TRBV5-1 and TRBJ2-5; TCRdb names TRBD1, which stays unverified in the absence of DNA. Looked up from germline, CDR1 is SGHRS and CDR2 is YFSETQ. There are 16 residues in the CDR3. The CDR3 here is CASTKLGTGNQETQYF.

This chain connects TRBV5-1 to TRBJ2-5; without DNA, the TCRdb call of TRBD1 cannot be checked. CDR1 and CDR2 (germline): SGHRS, YFSETQ. The CDR3 runs to 17 residues. The CDR3 is CASSRGWLQAVQETQYF.

This chain connects TRBV6-5 to TRBJ2-3; lacking DNA, the TRBD1 call made by TCRdb goes unchecked. The CDR3 sequence is 16 residues long. Germline CDR1 MNHEY, CDR2 SVGAGI. The CDR3 reads CASSYVRDTSLDTQYF.

This rearrangement joins TRBV28 to TRBJ2-1; the D call of TRBD2 rests on TCRdb alone, since no DNA is present to check it. The germline gives CDR1 MDHEN, CDR2 SYDVKM. This CDR3 is 18 amino acids long. CDR3 protein: CASSFYEAGTLSYNEQFF.

J is TRBJ2-7 and V is TRBV7-9; TCRdb's D gene call, TRBD1, goes unchecked for lack of DNA. CDR3 size: 14 residues. Germline values: CDR1 SEHNR, CDR2 FQNEAQ (reference sequence). The CDR3 sequence: CASSSGTGSNEQYF.

The chain uses TRBV28 and TRBJ1-2; TCRdb's assignment of TRBD1 cannot be checked, as there is no DNA. Germline CDR1 is MDHEN and CDR2 is SYDVKM. This CDR3 comprises 17 residues. The CDR3 loop is CASTPGQGLSVGYGYTF.

The rearrangement uses TRBV10-1 and TRBJ2-5; without DNA, the TCRdb call of TRBD2 cannot be checked. Looked up from germline, CDR1 is WNHNN and CDR2 is SYGVQD (reference sequence). The length of the CDR3 is 14 residues. The CDR3 loop reads CASNDGRTGETQYF.

The chain uses TRBV4-2 and TRBJ1-3; TCRdb's D call of TRBD1 is untestable without DNA. Germline CDR1 LGHNA, CDR2 YNFKEQ. The CDR3 length is 13 residues. CDR3 sequence reads: CASSQDRGDTIYF.

The chain has TRBV5-1 and TRBJ2-1; the TCRdb D gene call, TRBD2, has no DNA to confirm it. The germline V gene encodes CDR1 SGHRS and CDR2 YFSETQ. This CDR3 comprises 17 residues. The CDR3 sequence: CASSLTNRDYSLGEQFF.

This chain links TRBV5-1 with TRBJ2-2; the TRBD2 assignment by TCRdb is unverifiable without DNA. The CDR3 is made up of 18 amino acids. The germline V gene has CDR1 SGHRS and CDR2 YFSETQ. The CDR3 loop is CASSSPPGGRDVTGELFF.

The V call is TRBV29-1, the J call TRBJ2-5; TCRdb indicates TRBD1, and absent DNA this call remains unverified. CDR1 and CDR2 from the germline V gene are SQVTM and ANQGSEA. This CDR3 has 13 residues. This CDR3 is CSVEDRAGVHQYF.

The V and J genes are TRBV20-1 and TRBJ2-3; TCRdb's D call, TRBD1, is unchecked because there is no DNA. CDR1 is DFQATT, CDR2 SNEGSKA, per germline (reference sequence). The CDR3 spans 14 residues. The chain's CDR3 is CSARDRGMLDTQYF.

CDR3 protein: CASSLVLLAGEGTDTQYF. This chain uses TRBV7-8 with TRBJ2-3; TCRdb's D call of TRBD2 is untestable without DNA. Germline V CDR1 and CDR2: SGHVS, FQNEAQ. The CDR3 has 18 amino acids.

The chain couples TRBV12-3 or TRBV12-4 to TRBJ2-5; absent DNA, TCRdb's TRBD1 call cannot be checked. The CDR3 is made up of 14 amino acids. CDR3: CASSLPGQGTTQYF.